The 31 T cell receptor beta chains in this list originate from one sample, sequenced in a study of long-term antiretroviral therapy in people with HIV. With survey level as its setting, the immunoSEQ assay was v3.0. Method: immunoSEQ multiplex PCR; TCRdb's copy keeps in-frame clones and lacks some. The top ten clones hold about 8% of a sample with 32,000 or so clones, more than 80% of them seen once. The specimen was unsorted PBMCs, collected 3.2 years before starting antiretroviral therapy. The source is a man aged 45-65 years with HIV.

The chain links TRBV7-8 to TRBJ2-3; the D gene is possibly TRBD2 (6 bases). V was clipped by 4 bases and J by 6 bases, with 20 bases between them. CDR1 and CDR2 (germline): SGHVS, FQNEAQ. The CDR3 is 16 residues long. The CDR3 DNA follows: TGTGCCAGCAGCTACACCTCTGGGCTAGCGAGGGATACGCAGTATTTT. This sequence encodes CASSYTSGLARDTQYF.

The genes are TRBV7-8 and TRBJ1-2, with D unresolved. The CDR3 length is 12 residues. Trimming shortened V by 6 bases and J by 4 bases, and 9 bases separated the two germline ends. The germline CDR1 and CDR2 sequences are SGHVS and FQNEAQ. The CDR3 reads CASRMDGYGYTF. The CDR3 nucleotides read TGTGCCAGCAGAATGGACGGCTATGGCTACACCTTC. The variable domain in full, with the rest retrieved from reference TRBV7-8 and TRBJ1-2, is GAGVSQSPRYKVAKRGQDVALRCDPISGHVSLFWYQQALGQGPEFLTYFQNEAQLDKSGLPSDRFFAERPEGSVSTLKIQRTQQEDSAVYLCASRMDGYGYTFGSGTRLTVV.

The chain links TRBV10-1 to TRBJ2-3; 8 positions match TRBD2. CDR3 length equals 14 residues. Trimming removed 3 bases from V and 6 bases from J; junction bases left unmatched: 5. Germline assignment: CDR1 WNHNN and CDR2 SYGVQD (reference sequence). The CDR3 DNA follows: TGCGCCAGCAGTGAAGAGCGGGAGCCTGATACGCAGTATTTT. Protein product: CASSEEREPDTQYF.

This chain uses TRBV11-2 with TRBJ2-4, with TRBD1 matching over 7 bases. V dropped 4 bases and J dropped 6; count of bases not matched to a gene: 3. The length of the CDR3 is 13 residues. Germline CDR1 SGHAT, CDR2 FQNNGV. CDR3 DNA: TGTGCCAGCAGCTATGGGACAGCAAACATTCAGTACTTC. It translates to CASSYGTANIQYF.

The chain uses TRBV7-9 and TRBJ2-1; D may be TRBD1 (5 bases). The V end was cut by 6 bases, the J end by 5 bases, with 11 bases between. Germline CDR1 SEHNR, CDR2 FQNEAQ (reference sequence). The CDR3 is 13 residues long. The chain's CDR3 is CASRRRGNNEQFF. In DNA, the CDR3 is TGTGCCAGCAGGCGTAGGGGAAACAATGAGCAGTTCTTC. The whole variable domain, filled in from reference TRBV7-9 and TRBJ2-1, reads DTGVSQNPRHKITKRGQNVTFRCDPISEHNRLYWYRQTLGQGPEFLTYFQNEAQLEKSRLLSDRFSAERPKGSFSTLEIQRTEQGDSAMYLCASRRRGNNEQFFGPGTRLTVL.

Written as DNA, the CDR3 is TGTGCCAGCAGTCTACAGGGATGGGATCAGCCCCAGCATTTT. It encodes CASSLQGWDQPQHF. This chain connects TRBV6-6 to TRBJ1-5, with D possibly being TRBD1 (6 bases). The CDR3 is 14 residues long. Trimming cost V 5 bases and J 5 bases, with 13 bases left between them. Germline loops: CDR1 MNHNY, CDR2 SVGAGI (reference sequence).

The chain carries TRBV4-3 and TRBJ1-2; D remains unclear. Germline loops: CDR1 LGHNA, CDR2 YSLEER. The ends were cut back, 1 base at V and 4 bases at J, with 7 bases in the middle. The length of the CDR3 is 13 residues. CDR3 DNA: TGCGCCAGCAGCCAAGGGACCGGCTATGGCTACACCTTC. Translating gives CASSQGTGYGYTF.

The chain recombines TRBV5-1 with TRBJ1-1, with D possibly TRBD1 on 5 matching bases. This CDR3 contains 14 residues. Germline V gives CDR1 SGHRS, CDR2 YFSETQ. The V end lost 3 bases, the J end lost 0 bases, and 9 bases lay between the germline ends. The CDR3 sequence: CASSSDSMNTEAFF. DNA for the CDR3: TGCGCCAGCAGCTCTGACAGCATGAACACTGAAGCTTTCTTT.

This chain connects TRBV6-8 to TRBJ2-1; D possibly corresponds to TRBD2 (7 bases). V was cut by 9 bases and J by 14 bases, with 23 bases left in between. Germline lookup yields CDR1 MNHGY and CDR2 SAAAGT. There are 13 residues in the CDR3. CDR3 DNA: TGTGCCAGGGGGCCCAGACACTTAGGGGGGGAGTTCTTC. It codes for CARGPRHLGGEFF.

The gene calls are TRBV7-3 and TRBJ2-2, with D hard to call. CDR3 size: 14 residues. V lost 2 bases and J lost 6, with 10 bases in between. Germline assignment: CDR1 SGHTA and CDR2 FQGTGA. In nucleotides, the CDR3 is TGTGCCAGCAGCTTAGGGCAGTCGGCCGGGGAGCTGTTTTTT. This gives the protein CASSLGQSAGELFF.

The CDR3 DNA is TGTGCCAGCAGCCCCCTTCCCGGGCAGGAAGGAGGCTACACCTTC. Its protein product is CASSPLPGQEGGYTF. The J gene is TRBJ1-2, the V gene TRBV9; D remains ambiguous. Trimming shortened V by 4 bases and J by 8 bases, and 21 bases separated the two germline ends. Germline CDR1 SGDLS, CDR2 YYNGEE. CDR3 length: 15 amino acids.

This clone was seen just once. J is TRBJ2-7 and V is TRBV10-1, with D perhaps TRBD2 (5 bases). CDR3 length: 15 amino acids. Germline V CDR1 and CDR2: WNHNN, SYGVQD (reference sequence). Trimming pared 2 bases from V and 2 bases from J, leaving 13 bases between. The CDR3 DNA is TGCGCCAGCAGTGAGGGAAGCGGCGGAGCCTACGAGCAGTACTTC. Translated: CASSEGSGGAYEQYF.

This chain links TRBV19 with TRBJ1-3, with D possibly matching TRBD1 (6 bases). The CDR3 runs 15 residues. V was pared by 5 bases and J by 1 base, with 12 bases between. CDR1 LNHDA and CDR2 SQIVND come from the germline V gene (reference sequence). CDR3 coding DNA: TGTGCCAGTAGTGTGGACAGTCGGTCTGGAAACACCATATATTTT. It is translated as CASSVDSRSGNTIYF.

The V call is TRBV15, the J call TRBJ2-7; tentatively, D is TRBD1 (6 bases). The CDR3 runs to 15 residues. Trimming left V 0 bases short and J 5 bases short, with 14 bases between. The germline V gene has CDR1 LNHNV and CDR2 YYDKDF (reference sequence). Written as DNA, the CDR3 is TGTGCCACCAGCAGAGATAGGGCAGGGGCCCACGAGCAGTACTTC. This encodes CATSRDRAGAHEQYF.

V is TRBV4-3 and J is TRBJ2-3; 12 bases are a match to TRBD2. Germline V gene lookup returns CDR1 LGHNA and CDR2 YSLEER. V gave up 0 bases and J gave up 6 bases; unmatched junction bases: 7. The length of the CDR3 is 17 residues. The CDR3 coding sequence is TGCGCCAGCAGCCAAGAGTCTAGCGGGGGGGTTTCGGATACGCAGTATTTT. Its protein product is CASSQESSGGVSDTQYF.

The chain uses TRBV5-1 and TRBJ2-5, with D possibly TRBD1 on 5 matching bases. V lost 4 bases and J lost 7, with 17 bases in between. The germline V gene has CDR1 SGHRS and CDR2 YFSETQ. The CDR3 loop spans 14 amino acids. The CDR3 spells CASSQSTGPGTQYF. The CDR3 DNA follows: TGCGCCAGCAGCCAATCCACAGGTCCAGGGACCCAGTACTTC.

The rearrangement links TRBV4-1 to TRBJ2-3; D not certain. The CDR3 covers 15 residues. Between the trimmed V and J ends, which lost 0 bases and 2 bases, there was a span of 9 bases. The V gene's germline CDR1 is MGHRA and CDR2 YSYEKL. The CDR3 coding sequence is TGCGCCAGCAGCCAAGACCCACCCTTCACAGATACGCAGTATTTT. Amino acid sequence: CASSQDPPFTDTQYF.

The V call is TRBV15, the J call TRBJ2-7, with TRBD1 identical over 9 bases. The CDR3 has 18 amino acids. Per germline, CDR1 LNHNV and CDR2 YYDKDF (reference sequence). V was pared by 0 bases and J by 0 bases, with 9 bases of the junction left unmatched. Here the CDR3 DNA reads TGTGCCACCAGCAGAGATTACTTAGACAGGGGGAGCTCCTACGAGCAGTACTTC. Its protein product is CATSRDYLDRGSSYEQYF.

J is TRBJ2-7 and V is TRBV2, with D uncertain. V dropped 11 bases and J dropped 5 bases, with 13 bases sitting between them. The CDR3 contains 11 residues. The germline V gene has CDR1 SNHLY and CDR2 FYNNEI. The CDR3 DNA follows: TGTGCCGGTCAGGTATCCGACGAGCAGTACTTC. Protein sequence: CAGQVSDEQYF.

The rearrangement links TRBV7-3 to TRBJ2-3; D gene ambiguous. The CDR3 runs to 14 residues. Looked up from germline, CDR1 is SGHTA and CDR2 is FQGTGA. Between the trimmed V and J ends, which lost 5 bases and 2 bases, there was a span of 11 bases. In DNA form, the CDR3 reads TGTGCCAGCAGCCCCCGGCGATCCACAGATACGCAGTATTTT. It yields the protein CASSPRRSTDTQYF.

The genes are TRBV19 and TRBJ2-1; 14 nucleotides line up with TRBD2. The CDR3 contains 15 residues. V trimming: 7 bases; J trimming: 8 bases; junction bases outside the gene matches: 7. The germline V gene encodes CDR1 LNHDA and CDR2 SQIVND (reference sequence). This CDR3 reads CASTRLAGGLDEQFF. DNA for the CDR3: TGTGCCAGTACCCGACTAGCGGGAGGGCTAGATGAGCAGTTCTTC.

The chain combines TRBV11-2 with TRBJ1-2, with TRBD1 as a possible D gene (6 bases). Germline V gives CDR1 SGHAT, CDR2 FQNNGV. This CDR3 comprises 12 residues. V was trimmed by 3 bases and J by 6 bases, leaving 8 bases between them. The CDR3 reads CASSFHRDGYTF. The CDR3 DNA reads as TGTGCCAGCAGCTTCCACAGGGATGGCTACACCTTC.

J is TRBJ1-2 and V is TRBV27, with TRBD1 matching over 10 bases. CDR1 and CDR2 from the germline V gene are MNHEY and SMNVEV (reference sequence). The CDR3 is 16 amino acids. After removal of 2 bases from V and 7 bases from J, the junction contained 10 bases not matched to a gene. The CDR3 sequence is CASSLKVTGGSSGYTF. CDR3 nucleotide sequence: TGTGCCAGCAGTTTAAAAGTGACAGGGGGCTCGAGTGGCTACACCTTC.

V and J are TRBV2 and TRBJ2-5; tentatively, D is TRBD2 (6 bases). This CDR3 region has 14 residues. Germline V gene lookup returns CDR1 SNHLY and CDR2 FYNNEI. V was cut by 6 bases and J by 4 bases, with 15 bases left in between. The CDR3 nucleotides read TGTGCCAGCAGCCTTTCTAGCGATATAGAGACCCAGTACTTC. It is translated as CASSLSSDIETQYF.

The chain is built from TRBV5-1 and TRBJ2-1; 10 nucleotides line up with TRBD2. Germline CDR1 SGHRS, CDR2 YFSETQ. Trimming at V came to 0 bases and at J to 7 bases, leaving 4 bases not matched to a gene. The CDR3 runs 15 residues. The CDR3 bases are TGCGCCAGCAGCTTGGTCTCTAGCGGGGGAAATGAGCAGTTCTTC. Translating it yields CASSLVSSGGNEQFF. Supplemented by reference TRBV5-1 and TRBJ2-1, the full variable domain reads KAGVTQTPRYLIKTRGQQVTLSCSPISGHRSVSWYQQTPGQGLQFLFEYFSETQRNKGNFPGRFSGRQFSNSRSEMNVSTLELGDSALYLCASSLVSSGGNEQFFGPGTRLTVL.

This sequence joins TRBV5-1 and TRBJ2-3, with D perhaps assigned TRBD1 or TRBD2 (5 bases each). The V gene lost 2 bases and the J gene lost 2 bases, with 12 bases spanning the gap. This CDR3 spans 15 amino acids. CDR1 is SGHRS, CDR2 YFSETQ, per germline. The DNA of the CDR3 is TGCGCCAGCAGCTTCCGGGACGGATTCACAGATACGCAGTATTTT. Translating gives CASSFRDGFTDTQYF. Looking up the rest from reference TRBV5-1 and TRBJ2-3 gives the full variable domain: KAGVTQTPRYLIKTRGQQVTLSCSPISGHRSVSWYQQTPGQGLQFLFEYFSETQRNKGNFPGRFSGRQFSNSRSEMNVSTLELGDSALYLCASSFRDGFTDTQYFGPGTRLTVL.

The rearrangement joins TRBV7-9 to TRBJ2-1; unclear D gene. V lost 3 bases and J 0 bases, leaving 6 bases between the germline ends. The CDR3 sequence is 14 residues long. Germline V gives CDR1 SEHNR, CDR2 FQNEAQ (reference sequence). DNA of the CDR3: TGTGCCAGCAGCTTTCTGGCCTCCTACAATGAGCAGTTCTTC. This codes for CASSFLASYNEQFF.

The CDR3 DNA follows: TGTGCCAGCAGTGTCCTAGCGGGAGTCGGGTACAATGAGCAGTTCTTC. Translated, it gives CASSVLAGVGYNEQFF. The J gene is TRBJ2-1, the V gene TRBV6-4; 10 nucleotides align to TRBD2. Germline V lookup: CDR1 MRHNA, CDR2 SNTAGT. The CDR3 consists of 16 residues. The ends lost 4 bases at V and 4 bases at J; junction bases unmatched: 7.

The chain links TRBV18 to TRBJ1-1; unclear D gene. The CDR3 contains 12 residues. CDR1 and CDR2 (germline): KGHSH, LQKENI. V lost 6 bases and J lost 2, with 7 bases in between. CDR3 amino acids: CASSTINTEAFF. CDR3 nucleotide sequence: TGTGCCAGCTCGACTATAAACACTGAAGCTTTCTTT.

This chain links TRBV9 with TRBJ1-2, with 9 bases lining up with TRBD1. J gave up 8 bases and V 3 bases, and 8 bases lay outside the gene matches. The CDR3 consists of 14 residues. Germline CDR1 and CDR2: SGDLS and YYNGEE. DNA of the CDR3: TGTGCCAGCAGCGGCGGGACAGGGCCGACGGGCTACACCTTC. This sequence encodes CASSGGTGPTGYTF.

The chain carries TRBV11-2 and TRBJ2-2; TRBD1 aligns across 9 bases. The CDR3 length is 15 residues. Germline trimming cut 6 bases from V and 3 bases from J; bases unmatched to any gene: 5. Germline CDR1 reads SGHAT; CDR2 reads FQNNGV. CDR3 DNA: TGTGCCAGCAGTTGGGACAGGGATCACACCGGGGAGCTGTTTTTT. Translated, it gives CASSWDRDHTGELFF. Using reference TRBV11-2 and TRBJ2-2 for the parts outside the CDR3, the full variable domain is EAGVAQSPRYKIIEKRQSVAFWCNPISGHATLYWYQQILGQGPKLLIQFQNNGVVDDSQLPKDRFSAERLKGVDSTLKIQPAKLEDSAVYLCASSWDRDHTGELFFGEGSRLTVL.